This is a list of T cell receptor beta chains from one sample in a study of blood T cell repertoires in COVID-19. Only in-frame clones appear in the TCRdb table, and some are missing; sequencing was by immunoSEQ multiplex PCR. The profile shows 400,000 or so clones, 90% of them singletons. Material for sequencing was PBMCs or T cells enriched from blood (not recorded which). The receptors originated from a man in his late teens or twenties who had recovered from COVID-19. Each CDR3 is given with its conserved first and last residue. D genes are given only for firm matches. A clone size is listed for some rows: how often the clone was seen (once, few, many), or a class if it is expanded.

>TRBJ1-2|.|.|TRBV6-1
CASSEAYRVERGYTF
TGTGCCAGCAGTGAAGCTTACAGGGTGGAGAGGGGCTACACCTTC
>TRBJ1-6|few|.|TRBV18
CASSPPSGDSLHF
TGTGCCAGCTCACCACCGAGCGGGGACTCCCTCCACTTT
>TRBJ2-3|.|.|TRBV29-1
CSVGGYTDTQYF
TGCAGCGTTGGGGGCTACACAGATACGCAGTATTTT
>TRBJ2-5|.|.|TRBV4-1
CASSRQVQETQYF
TGCGCCAGCAGCCGGCAGGTCCAAGAGACCCAGTACTTC
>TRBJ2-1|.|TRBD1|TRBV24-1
CATSDRTGGFNEQFF
TGTGCCACCAGTGATCGGACAGGGGGCTTCAATGAGCAGTTCTTC
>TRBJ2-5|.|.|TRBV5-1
CASSPGASKETQYF
TGCGCCAGCAGCCCAGGGGCCTCCAAAGAGACCCAGTACTTC
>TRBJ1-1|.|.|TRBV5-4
CASSLETVWGTEAFF
TGTGCCAGCAGCTTGGAGACAGTTTGGGGCACTGAAGCTTTCTTT
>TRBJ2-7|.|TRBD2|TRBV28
CASSPRTSSYEQYF
TGTGCCAGCAGTCCACGGACTAGCTCCTACGAGCAGTACTTC
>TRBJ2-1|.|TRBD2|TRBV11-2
CASSLSSGRGEQFF
TGTGCCAGCAGCTTATCTAGCGGGAGGGGGGAGCAGTTCTTC
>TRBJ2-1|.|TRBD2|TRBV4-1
CASSQSGAGVAYNEQFF
TGCGCCAGCAGCCAGTCCGGAGCGGGAGTAGCCTACAATGAGCAGTTCTTC
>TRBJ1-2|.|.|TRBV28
CASSTRGLGYGYTF
TGTGCCAGCAGCACGCGGGGGCTAGGCTATGGCTACACCTTC
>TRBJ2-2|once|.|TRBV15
CATSRDLGDTGELFF
TGTGCCACCAGCAGAGATCTCGGAGACACCGGGGAGCTGTTTTTT
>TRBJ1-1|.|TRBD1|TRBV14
CASSQDPGQGWNTEAFF
TGTGCCAGCAGCCAAGACCCGGGACAGGGGTGGAACACTGAAGCTTTCTTT
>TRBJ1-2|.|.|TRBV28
CASSLCATAPYGYTF
TGTGCCAGCAGTTTATGCGCAACAGCCCCCTATGGCTACACCTTC
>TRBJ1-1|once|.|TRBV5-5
CASSLVPRVYTEAFF
TGTGCCAGCAGCTTGGTTCCTCGGGTTTACACTGAAGCTTTCTTT
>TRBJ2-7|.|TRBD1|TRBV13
CASSAGGNEQYF
TGTGCCAGCAGCGCAGGGGGCAACGAGCAGTACTTC
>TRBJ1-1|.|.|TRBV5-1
CASSPRGDTEAFF
TGCGCCAGCAGCCCCCGGGGGGACACTGAAGCTTTCTTT
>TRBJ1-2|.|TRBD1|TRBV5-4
CASRKDRGLWGGYTF
TGTGCCAGCAGGAAAGACAGGGGGCTATGGGGTGGCTACACCTTC
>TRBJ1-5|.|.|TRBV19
CASSILREGQPQHF
TGTGCCAGTAGTATCCTCCGGGAGGGGCAGCCCCAGCATTTT
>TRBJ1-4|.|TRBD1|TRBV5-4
CASKTGTAEEKLFF
TGTGCCAGCAAGACCGGGACAGCTGAGGAAAAACTGTTTTTT
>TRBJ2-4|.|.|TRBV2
CASRTGLAKNIQYF
TGTGCCAGCAGAACCGGACTAGCCAAAAACATTCAGTACTTC
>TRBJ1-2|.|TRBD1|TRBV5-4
CASSALTGTGINYGYTF
TGTGCCAGCAGCGCTCTGACAGGGACGGGAATAAACTATGGCTACACCTTC
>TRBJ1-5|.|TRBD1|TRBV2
CATLGQGHNQPQHF
TGTGCCACGTTAGGACAGGGTCATAATCAGCCCCAGCATTTT
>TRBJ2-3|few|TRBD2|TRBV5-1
CASSLEGGPRRDTQYF
TGCGCCAGCAGCTTGGAGGGAGGGCCGAGGAGAGATACGCAGTATTTT
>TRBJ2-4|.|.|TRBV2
CATERLDRLAKNIQYF
TGTGCCACCGAGCGACTAGACAGATTAGCCAAAAACATTCAGTACTTC
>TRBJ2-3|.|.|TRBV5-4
CASSESTRRGTDTQYF
TGTGCCAGCAGTGAAAGTACGAGGCGGGGAACAGATACGCAGTATTTT
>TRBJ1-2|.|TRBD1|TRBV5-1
CASSLNSGGISGGYTF
TGCGCCAGCAGCTTGAACTCAGGGGGCATTTCGGGAGGCTACACCTTC
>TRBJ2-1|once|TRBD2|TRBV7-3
CASSSISSGRVNEQFF
TGTGCCAGCAGCTCGATTTCTAGCGGGAGAGTCAATGAGCAGTTCTTC
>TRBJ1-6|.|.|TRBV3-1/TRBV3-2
CASSTGMRGSYNSPLHF
TGTGCCAGCTCAACAGGGATGAGGGGCTCCTATAATTCACCCCTCCACTTT
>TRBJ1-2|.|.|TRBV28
CASSFQGTPYGYTF
TGTGCCAGCAGTTTTCAGGGGACCCCCTATGGCTACACCTTC
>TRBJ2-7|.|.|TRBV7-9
CASSLIWGDEQYF
TGTGCCAGCAGCTTAATTTGGGGGGACGAGCAGTACTTC
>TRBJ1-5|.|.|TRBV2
CASRTGNTRGTNSNQPQHF
TGTGCCAGCAGGACTGGCAACACCCGTGGAACGAATAGCAATCAGCCCCAGCATTTT
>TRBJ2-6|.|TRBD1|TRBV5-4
CASSLVQGVGANVLTF
TGTGCCAGCAGCTTGGTGCAGGGGGTAGGGGCCAACGTCCTGACTTTC
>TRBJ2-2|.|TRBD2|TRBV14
CASSRTTSRGAGELFF
TGTGCCAGCAGCCGGACGACTAGCCGTGGTGCCGGGGAGCTGTTTTTT
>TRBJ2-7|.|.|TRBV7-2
CASSTLGRQYF
TGTGCCAGCAGCACGCTAGGGAGGCAGTACTTC
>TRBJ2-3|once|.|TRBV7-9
CASSLSGRSTDTQYF
TGTGCCAGCAGCTTGTCGGGGAGGAGCACAGATACGCAGTATTTT
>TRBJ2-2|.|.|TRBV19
CASRVKQGSTGELFF
TGTGCCAGCAGGGTCAAACAGGGAAGCACCGGGGAGCTGTTTTTT
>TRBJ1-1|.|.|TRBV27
CASSSGALGNTEAFF
TGTGCCAGCAGTTCAGGGGCTCTGGGGAACACTGAAGCTTTCTTT
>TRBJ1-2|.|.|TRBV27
CASSLGGPLIYGYTF
TGTGCCAGCAGTTTAGGAGGTCCTTTGATATATGGCTACACCTTC
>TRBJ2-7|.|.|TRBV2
CASSDRYEQYF
TGTGCCAGCAGTGATCGCTACGAGCAGTACTTC
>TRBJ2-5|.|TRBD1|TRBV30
CAWSVQQGRETQYF
TGTGCCTGGAGTGTACAACAGGGGAGAGAGACCCAGTACTTC
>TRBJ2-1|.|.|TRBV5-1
CASSLTSWDEQFF
TGCGCCAGCAGCTTGACTAGCTGGGATGAGCAGTTCTTC
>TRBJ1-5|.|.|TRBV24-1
CATSDDRGQPQHF
TGTGCCACCAGTGATGATCGAGGGCAGCCCCAGCATTTT
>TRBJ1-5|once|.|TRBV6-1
CASSEAGVRWGGNQPQHF
TGTGCCAGCAGTGAAGCGGGAGTAAGGTGGGGTGGCAATCAGCCCCAGCATTTT
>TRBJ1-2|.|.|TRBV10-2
CASSDPQQYLNYGYTF
TGCGCCAGCAGTGACCCCCAACAGTACCTAAACTATGGCTACACCTTC
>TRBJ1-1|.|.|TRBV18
CASSRGGLTEAFF
TGTGCCAGCTCACGGGGGGGGCTTACTGAAGCTTTCTTT
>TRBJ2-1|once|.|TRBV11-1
CASSRGHSYNEQFF
TGTGCCAGCAGCCGCGGGCACTCCTACAATGAGCAGTTCTTC
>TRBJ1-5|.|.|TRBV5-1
CASSLQGPQPQHF
TGCGCCAGCAGCTTGCAGGGGCCCCAGCCCCAGCATTTT
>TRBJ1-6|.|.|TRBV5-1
CASSLDRNSPLHF
TGCGCCAGCAGCTTGGACAGGAATTCACCCCTCCACTTT
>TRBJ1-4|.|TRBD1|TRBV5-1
CASSQTGVGEKLFF
TGCGCCAGCAGCCAGACAGGGGTGGGTGAAAAACTGTTTTTT
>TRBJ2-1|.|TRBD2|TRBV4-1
CASSQEFGGAYNEQFF
TGCGCCAGCAGCCAAGAATTCGGGGGGGCCTACAATGAGCAGTTCTTC
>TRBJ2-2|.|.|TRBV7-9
CASGNTGELFF
TGTGCCTCAGGGAACACCGGGGAGCTGTTTTTT
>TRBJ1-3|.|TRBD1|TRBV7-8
CASSWGAGGALKNTIYF
TGTGCCAGCAGCTGGGGAGCAGGGGGCGCCTTAAAAAACACCATATATTTT
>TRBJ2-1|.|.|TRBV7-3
CASSLSFAANEQFF
TGTGCCAGCAGCTTAAGTTTCGCGGCCAATGAGCAGTTCTTC